This TCR beta chain comes out of a study of T cells in Graves' hyperthyroidism and ophthalmopathy. This CDR3 has 16 amino acids. Germline V CDR1 and CDR2: LGHDT, YNNKEL (reference sequence). The germline V and J ends were trimmed by 4 bases and 0 bases, with 15 bases remaining between them. What was amplified from RNA transcripts were TCR beta CDR3 regions. HTBI primers were used for first-round RT-PCR of the TCR CDR3. MiXCR, applied by TCRdb to the multiplex PCR reads, yields one record per CDR3 protein. The table has approximately 690,000 distinct CDR3 sequences, less than 25% seen once. This clonotype has at least ten counts.

Material: blood. The sequence derives from a man aged 25 to 40 with Graves' ophthalmopathy. The chain employs TRBV3-1 and TRBJ1-1; D uncertain. The CDR3 DNA sequence: TGTGCCAGCAGCCCGTATCCCGGGATCATGAACACTGAAGCTTTCTTT. It encodes CASSPYPGIMNTEAFF.